Given below is one T cell receptor beta chain in context. The antigen remains undetermined. These data originate in a study of graft-versus-host responses after intestinal transplantation. Study in general: All recipients got anti-thymocyte globulin induction, then tacrolimus and steroids for 2 to 3 years.

This CDR3 contains 13 residues. V was pared by 6 bases and J by 0 bases, with 9 bases between. CDR1 is MNHEY and CDR2 is SMNVEV in the germline V gene (reference sequence). General observations from the study: With peak circulating GvH clone levels came an association with early post-transplant HvG declines.

The table came from immunoSEQ multiplex PCR; TCRdb's copy has only in-frame clones and leaves some out. The sample comprises 130,000 to 150,000 clones, about nine tenths of which are singletons, and approximately 0.2% rests with the top ten. The sequence was collected from a human donor who received an intestinal transplant. Sequencing was performed on unstimulated CD4+ T cells sorted from spleen or lymph node cells, taken before intestinal transplant. The chain combines TRBV27 with TRBJ2-7, with a weak D call TRBD1 (5 bases). The CDR3: CASRLTGSYEQYF. CDR3 coding DNA: TGTGCCAGCAGATTAACAGGCTCCTACGAGCAGTACTTC.